This T cell receptor (beta chain) was recovered during a study of cytomegalovirus exposure and HLA in healthy donors. Donors were drawn from the approximately 130-subject validation cohort, separate from the approximately 670-subject first cohort. TCRdb's table, derived via immunoSEQ multiplex PCR, lists solely in-frame clones and lacks some. The sample has over 200,000 clones; 88% are singletons. The clonotype originates from a young woman in good health and CMV-seronegative. The source material was PBMCs.

The CDR3 here is CASSGGQGARVGYTF. The CDR3 nucleotides are TGTGCCAGCAGCGGAGGACAGGGGGCTAGGGTCGGCTACACCTTC. This chain joins TRBV9 and TRBJ1-2; 11 positions match TRBD1. The CDR3 contains 15 residues. With 3 bases clipped from V and 8 bases from J, the junction kept 9 bases outside the gene matches. Per the germline V gene, CDR1 is SGDLS and CDR2 is YYNGEE. Drawing the rest from reference TRBV9 and TRBJ1-2, the complete variable domain is DSGVTQTPKHLITATGQRVTLRCSPRSGDLSVYWYQQSLDQGLQFLIQYYNGEERAKGNILERFSAQQFPDLHSELNLSSLELGDSALYFCASSGGQGARVGYTFGSGTRLTVV.